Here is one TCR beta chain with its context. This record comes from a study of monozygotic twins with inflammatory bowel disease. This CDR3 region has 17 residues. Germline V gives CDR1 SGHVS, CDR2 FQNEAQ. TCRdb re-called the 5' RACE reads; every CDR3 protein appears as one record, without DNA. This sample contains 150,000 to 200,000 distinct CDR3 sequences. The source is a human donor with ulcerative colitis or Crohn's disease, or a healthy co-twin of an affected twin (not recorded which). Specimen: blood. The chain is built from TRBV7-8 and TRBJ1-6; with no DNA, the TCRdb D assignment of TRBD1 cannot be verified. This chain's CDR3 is CASSSSRGVSYNSPLHF.